This TCR beta chain was observed in a study of T cell changes during pregnancy in multiple sclerosis. The assay was immunoSEQ multiplex PCR, and TCRdb's table has in-frame clones only and misses some. The top ten hold 10% of the sample, which has about 8,500 clones, 70% to 90% seen once. V lost 3 bases, J lost 3 bases, and 10 bases stayed unmatched. The CDR3 is 17 residues long. The V gene's germline CDR1 is SEHNR and CDR2 FQNEAQ (reference sequence). This chain connects TRBV7-9 to TRBJ2-7, with 11 bases that match TRBD2. This receptor was taken from a female donor in good health, enrolled as a control in a pregnancy study. The material was CD8+ T cells from peripheral blood mononuclear cells, obtained in the first trimester of pregnancy. For the CDR3, the DNA is TGTGCCAGCAGCTTCCCTACTAGCGGGAGTCCAAACTACGAGCAGTACTTC. Amino acid sequence: CASSFPTSGSPNYEQYF.